Below, 7 T cell receptor beta chains from the same sample are listed, as sequenced in a study of T-cell reconstitution after alpha-beta-depleted transplantation in children. It was with unique molecular identifiers that the TCRbeta library was prepared. Each CDR3 protein gets one entry after TCRdb re-called the PCR reads with MiXCR. This table has a few hundred thousand distinct CDR3 sequences, over 10% appearing once. Here the sequenced sample was PBMCs, mostly from graft donor cells, taken 360 days after TCRalphabeta/CD19-depleted stem cell transplant. The receptors shown here come from a male patient between 10 and 17 years old who had a stem cell transplant for acute myeloid leukemia, so the T cells may come from the graft donor.

This clonotype was seen a single time. The genes are TRBV28 and TRBJ2-2; 8 nucleotides match TRBD1. In germline, CDR1 is MDHEN, CDR2 SYDVKM. The ends lost 6 bases at V and 3 bases at J; junction bases unmatched: 9. The CDR3 totals 16 residues. CDR3 bases: TGTGCCAGCAGGACGACAGGGGAATGGGACACCGGGGAGCTGTTTTTT. As protein: CASRTTGEWDTGELFF.

This clonotype occurred many times. The chain carries TRBV5-5 and TRBJ2-1, with D hard to call. The V gene lost 3 bases and the J gene lost 8 bases, with 9 bases spanning the gap. This CDR3 has 12 amino acids. Germline values: CDR1 SGHKS, CDR2 YYEKEE (reference sequence). CDR3 amino acids: CASSSAQDEQFF. The CDR3 nucleotides are TGTGCCAGCAGCTCGGCGCAGGATGAGCAGTTCTTC. Based on the CDR3 plus reference TRBV5-5 and TRBJ2-1, the full variable domain is DAGVTQSPTHLIKTRGQQVTLRCSPISGHKSVSWYQQVLGQGPQFIFQYYEKEERGRGNFPDRFSARQFPNYSSELNVNALLLGDSALYLCASSSAQDEQFFGPGTRLTVL.

This clonotype was seen a few times. The gene calls are TRBV4-3 and TRBJ2-7, with TRBD2 as a possible D gene (6 bases). This CDR3 is built from 14 residues. Germline CDR1 is LGHNA and CDR2 is YSLEER. Trimming removed 0 bases from V and 3 bases from J, with 9 bases in between. The CDR3 protein is CASSQEEGYYEQYF. For the CDR3, the DNA is TGCGCCAGCAGCCAAGAGGAGGGGTACTACGAGCAGTACTTC.

This clonotype was found a few times. The chain combines TRBV7-6 with TRBJ1-1; the D is unclear. The CDR3 covers 13 residues. Between the trimmed V and J ends, which lost 5 bases and 4 bases, there was a span of 11 bases. From germline, CDR1 is SGHVS and CDR2 FNYEAQ. In DNA form, the CDR3 reads TGTGCCAGCAGCCCTCAGATGGGCACTGAAGCTTTCTTT. Translating gives CASSPQMGTEAFF. The full variable domain, rest sourced from reference TRBV7-6 and TRBJ1-1, is GAGVSQSPRYKVTKRGQDVALRCDPISGHVSLYWYRQALGQGPEFLTYFNYEAQQDKSGLPNDRFSAERPEGSISTLTIQRTEQRDSAMYRCASSPQMGTEAFFGQGTRLTVV.

The chain is built from TRBV19 and TRBJ2-6, with D maybe TRBD1 (5 bases). The CDR3 has 16 residues. Per germline, CDR1 LNHDA and CDR2 SQIVND (reference sequence). V was trimmed by 3 bases and J by 0 bases, leaving 9 bases between them. CDR3 nucleotides: TGTGCCAGTAGTATTGGTAGGGGCTCTGGGGCCAACGTCCTGACTTTC. Its translation is CASSIGRGSGANVLTF.

This clonotype appeared a few times. V and J are TRBV4-2 and TRBJ2-1; D possibly corresponds to TRBD1 (7 bases). Trimming pared 5 bases from V and 5 bases from J, leaving 19 bases between. The CDR3 sequence is 16 residues long. The V gene's germline CDR1 is LGHNA and CDR2 YNFKEQ. In DNA form, the CDR3 reads TGTGCCAGCAGCTCTCATCGCGGGACAGCGAACAATGAGCAGTTCTTC. Protein: CASSSHRGTANNEQFF.

This clonotype turned up a few times. CDR3 sequence (DNA): TGCAGCGTTGAAGGGGGACAGGTTAATGAAAAACTGTTTTTT. This encodes CSVEGGQVNEKLFF. The chain uses TRBV29-1 and TRBJ1-4, with TRBD1 identical over 8 bases. The V segment lost 1 base and the J segment 4 bases; nucleotides outside the gene matches: 2. CDR3 length: 14 residues. CDR1 and CDR2 from the germline V gene are SQVTM and ANQGSEA.